These T cell receptor beta chains were read from a single sample in a study of brain T cells in children with intractable seizures. Data came from immunoSEQ multiplex PCR; TCRdb stores just in-frame clones and leaves some out. The data hold 110,000 or so clones, with 94% observed a single time. Material: peripheral blood, obtained at surgery. These receptors originate from a boy in the first two years of life with hemimegalencephaly and intractable seizures. CDR3s include the opening cysteine and the closing phenylalanine or tryptophan. A D gene is named only where the DNA matches it firmly. Clone size, where shown, is once, few, many, or a class for clones that have expanded.

TRBJ2-3,.,11,.,TRBV12-5,CASGRDSRKYF,TGTGCTAGTGGCAGGGACTCCCGGAAGTATTTT
TRBJ1-5,.,13,.,TRBV29-1,CSTEGETNQPQHF,TGCAGCACCGAGGGGGAGACCAATCAGCCCCAGCATTTT
TRBJ2-1,.,15,.,TRBV7-3,CASSPLPPGYNEQFF,TGTGCCAGCAGCCCGTTACCTCCAGGGTACAATGAGCAGTTCTTC
TRBJ1-2,.,12,.,TRBV28,CASSGAAGGYTF,TGTGCCAGCAGCGGCGCCGCGGGGGGCTACACCTTC
TRBJ2-7,TRBD2,17,.,TRBV27,CASSLGSISGRSYEQYF,TGTGCCAGCAGTTTAGGGTCCATTAGCGGGAGGTCGTACGAGCAGTACTTC
TRBJ1-3,.,19,once,TRBV5-8,CASSLEFPPEAWAGNTIYF,TGTGCCAGCAGCTTGGAGTTCCCCCCGGAGGCATGGGCTGGAAACACCATATATTTT
TRBJ1-1,.,15,.,TRBV3-1/TRBV3-2,CASTHAGMGNTEAFF,TGTGCCAGCACCCATGCAGGGATGGGGAACACTGAAGCTTTCTTT
TRBJ1-2,TRBD1,12,.,TRBV5-6,CASSPTGDGYTF,TGTGCCAGCAGCCCTACAGGGGACGGCTACACCTTC
TRBJ2-5,.,16,.,TRBV5-1,CASSPPTGRDGETQYF,TGCGCCAGCAGCCCACCGACAGGCAGGGACGGGGAGACCCAGTACTTC
TRBJ2-4,.,14,.,TRBV21-1,CASSSPGEGHIQYF,TGTGCCAGCAGCTCCCCAGGGGAGGGCCACATTCAGTACTTC
TRBJ2-1,TRBD2,16,.,TRBV19,CASSRTSGRAYNEQFF,TGTGCCAGTAGTAGGACTAGCGGGAGGGCCTACAATGAGCAGTTCTTC
TRBJ1-6,.,19,.,TRBV7-3,CASSLKGGGRRTLNSPLHF,TGTGCCAGCAGCTTAAAAGGTGGGGGACGGAGAACCCTTAATTCACCCCTCCACTTT
TRBJ2-7,.,13,.,TRBV30,CAWSVQRGGEQYF,TGTGCCTGGAGTGTACAAAGGGGGGGCGAGCAGTACTTC
TRBJ2-7,TRBD2,15,.,TRBV4-1,CASSQGTSGRYEQYF,TGCGCCAGCAGCCAAGGGACTAGCGGGAGGTACGAGCAGTACTTC
TRBJ2-7,TRBD1,15,once,TRBV14,CASSQGQGTFYEQYF,TGTGCCAGCAGCCAAGGACAGGGGACCTTCTACGAGCAGTACTTC
TRBJ2-7,TRBD2,13,.,TRBV29-1,CSVLSGRGAEQYF,TGCAGCGTCCTAAGCGGGAGGGGGGCCGAGCAGTACTTC
TRBJ1-6,.,13,few,TRBV2,CASSVQANSPLHF,TGTGCCAGCAGTGTGCAGGCCAATTCACCCCTCCACTTT
TRBJ2-1,.,14,.,TRBV19,CASSIGLSYNEQFF,TGTGCCAGTAGTATAGGACTCTCCTACAATGAGCAGTTCTTC
TRBJ1-1,.,13,.,TRBV6-5,CASSYLSNTEAFF,TGTGCCAGCAGTTACCTAAGTAACACTGAAGCTTTCTTT
TRBJ2-1,.,14,once,TRBV28,CASRSTGKAGEQFF,TGTGCCAGCAGATCAACAGGGAAAGCTGGTGAGCAGTTCTTC
TRBJ2-7,.,13,.,TRBV10-3,CAISPTPGREQYF,TGTGCCATCTCACCGACCCCCGGACGGGAGCAGTACTTC
TRBJ2-7,.,15,.,TRBV4-3,CASSQAIAEGYEQYF,TGCGCCAGCAGCCAGGCTATAGCTGAGGGCTACGAGCAGTACTTC
TRBJ2-7,TRBD2,16,.,TRBV15,CATSRVLTSGSHEQYF,TGTGCCACCAGCAGAGTCCTGACTAGCGGGAGTCACGAGCAGTACTTC
TRBJ2-3,.,13,.,TRBV5-6,CASSLLGTDTQYF,TGTGCCAGCAGCTTGCTGGGGACAGATACGCAGTATTTT
TRBJ2-2,.,12,.,TRBV5-1,CASTRTPGELFF,TGCGCCAGCACCCGGACGCCCGGGGAGCTGTTTTTT
TRBJ2-5,TRBD1,15,.,TRBV6-5,CASSTLTGVGETQYF,TGTGCCAGCAGTACCCTCACAGGGGTGGGAGAGACCCAGTACTTC
TRBJ2-7,.,15,.,TRBV9,CASSPGGGPSYEQYF,TGTGCCAGCAGCCCTGGTGGGGGGCCCTCCTACGAGCAGTACTTC
TRBJ1-6,.,16,.,TRBV7-9,CASSFPAGRANSPLHF,TGTGCCAGCAGCTTCCCCGCAGGGAGGGCTAATTCACCCCTCCACTTT
TRBJ1-3,TRBD1,13,.,TRBV7-9,CANRGLSGNTIYF,TGTGCCAACAGGGGCCTCTCTGGAAACACCATATATTTT
TRBJ2-7,.,13,.,TRBV6-5,CASKALPSYEQYF,TGTGCCAGCAAGGCCCTTCCCTCCTACGAGCAGTACTTC
TRBJ1-2,.,16,.,TRBV28,CASSLGGNKFNYGYTF,TGTGCCAGCAGTTTAGGTGGGAACAAATTTAACTATGGCTACACCTTC
TRBJ2-4,.,16,.,TRBV11-2,CASSAAGRGAKNIQYF,TGTGCCAGCAGCGCGGCAGGGAGGGGGGCCAAAAACATTCAGTACTTC
TRBJ1-2,.,13,.,TRBV6-5,CASSYSGLLGYTF,TGTGCCAGCAGTTACTCGGGACTGCTCGGGTACACCTTC
TRBJ2-1,TRBD2,16,.,TRBV4-1,CASSRILAGGNNEQFF,TGCGCCAGCAGCCGGATACTAGCGGGAGGGAACAATGAGCAGTTCTTC
TRBJ1-1,.,13,.,TRBV19,CASFGFVGTEAFF,TGTGCCAGTTTTGGTTTCGTGGGCACTGAAGCTTTCTTT
TRBJ1-5,.,14,.,TRBV2,CASSVFGGNQPQHF,TGTGCCAGCAGTGTATTTGGGGGCAATCAGCCCCAGCATTTT
TRBJ2-7,TRBD2,16,.,TRBV3-1/TRBV3-2,CASSPTTGTSDYEQYF,TGTGCCAGCAGCCCGACTACCGGGACTAGCGACTACGAGCAGTACTTC
TRBJ1-6,TRBD1,14,.,TRBV27,CASSFTGGDSPLHF,TGTGCCAGCAGCTTCACAGGGGGGGACTCACCCCTCCACTTT
TRBJ2-7,.,14,.,TRBV7-3,CASSPSTASYEQYF,TGTGCCAGCAGCCCATCGACAGCCTCCTACGAGCAGTACTTC